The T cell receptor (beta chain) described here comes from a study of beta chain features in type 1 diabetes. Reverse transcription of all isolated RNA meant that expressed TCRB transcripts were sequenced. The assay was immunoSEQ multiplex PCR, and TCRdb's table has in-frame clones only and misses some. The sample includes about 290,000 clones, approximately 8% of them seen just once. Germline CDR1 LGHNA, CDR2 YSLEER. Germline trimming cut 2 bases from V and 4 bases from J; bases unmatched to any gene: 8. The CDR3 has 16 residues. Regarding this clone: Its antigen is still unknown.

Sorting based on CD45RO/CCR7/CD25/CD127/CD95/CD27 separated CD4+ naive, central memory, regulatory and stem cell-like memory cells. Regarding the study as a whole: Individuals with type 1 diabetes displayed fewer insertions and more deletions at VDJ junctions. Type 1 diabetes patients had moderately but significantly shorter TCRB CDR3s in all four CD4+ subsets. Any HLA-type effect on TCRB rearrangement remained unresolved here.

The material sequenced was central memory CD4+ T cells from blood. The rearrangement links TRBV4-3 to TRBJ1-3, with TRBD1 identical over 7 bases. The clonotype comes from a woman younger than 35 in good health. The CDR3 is CASSQLTGRAGNTIYF. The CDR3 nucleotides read TGCGCCAGCAGCCAACTGACAGGGAGAGCGGGAAACACCATATATTTT.